Listed here are 20 T cell receptor beta chains from one sample, sequenced in a study of blood T cell repertoires in COVID-19. The assay was immunoSEQ multiplex PCR, and TCRdb's table has in-frame clones only and misses some. The profile shows roughly 250,000 clones, around 89% of them singletons. Source material: PBMCs or T cells enriched from blood (not recorded which). The source is a middle-aged woman with acute COVID-19.

This rearrangement joins TRBV24-1 to TRBJ1-3; 7 nucleotides match TRBD1. After removal of 4 bases from V and 4 bases from J, the junction contained 6 bases not matched to a gene. The CDR3 length is 15 residues. The germline V gene has CDR1 KGHDR and CDR2 SFDVKD. DNA of the CDR3: TGTGCCACCAGTGACCCCACCAGGGGGGGAAACACCATATATTTT. Protein: CATSDPTRGGNTIYF.

This chain links TRBV13 with TRBJ2-2; 12 bases agree with TRBD2. Per the germline V gene, CDR1 is PRHDT and CDR2 is FYEKMQ (reference sequence). This CDR3 has 22 residues. Trimming cost V 3 bases and J 4 bases; bases outside gene matches: 21. The CDR3 here is CASSLRPPGLSSGRAPTGELFF. In nucleotides, the CDR3 is TGTGCCAGCAGCTTGCGACCACCGGGACTCTCTAGCGGGAGGGCCCCCACCGGGGAGCTGTTTTTT.

The chain employs TRBV6-2 or TRBV6-3 and TRBJ1-1; 7 positions match TRBD1. Germline CDR1 MNHEY, CDR2 SVGEGT. The V gene end was trimmed by 0 bases and the J gene end by 2 bases; junction bases not matched to a gene: 21. CDR3 size: 21 residues. CDR3 nucleotide sequence: TGTGCCAGCAGTTACTCTCGTTCAGGGGGTAGCTCCCTGGAGGCTAACACTGAAGCTTTCTTT. This codes for CASSYSRSGGSSLEANTEAFF.

This sequence joins TRBV7-9 and TRBJ2-3; possibly TRBD1 for D (6 bases). Trimming cost V 1 base and J 3 bases, with 14 bases left between them. CDR1 is SEHNR and CDR2 is FQNEAQ in the germline V gene (reference sequence). This CDR3 has 16 residues. For the CDR3, the DNA is TGTGCCAGCAGCTTAGGTTCTCAGGGGTTGACAGATACGCAGTATTTT. It translates to CASSLGSQGLTDTQYF.

The rearrangement uses TRBV9 and TRBJ2-2, with a weak D call TRBD2 (7 bases). V was shortened by 6 bases and J by 5 bases, with 20 bases between the two germline ends. In germline, CDR1 is SGDLS, CDR2 YYNGEE. The CDR3 consists of 16 residues. The CDR3 here is CASTKGGREKTGELFF. The CDR3 DNA sequence: TGTGCCAGCACTAAAGGGGGGAGGGAGAAGACCGGGGAGCTGTTTTTT.

This clone was seen only once. CDR3 DNA: TGTGCCAGCAGTTTCATGAACACTGAAGCTTTCTTT. It translates to CASSFMNTEAFF. The chain carries TRBV28 and TRBJ1-1; D gene ambiguous. Trimming stripped 3 bases from V and 0 bases from J, with 2 bases between. Germline CDR1 MDHEN, CDR2 SYDVKM. This CDR3 is built from 12 residues.

This chain uses TRBV19 with TRBJ1-4, with D perhaps matching TRBD1 (5 bases). Germline V gene data show CDR1 as LNHDA and CDR2 as SQIVND (reference sequence). The CDR3 extends over 16 amino acids. Deletions cut 3 bases from V and 2 bases from J, with 13 bases between. The chain's CDR3 is CASSIIPQGTNEKLFF. The CDR3 DNA reads TGTGCCAGTAGTATCATCCCCCAGGGCACTAATGAAAAACTGTTTTTT. Drawing the rest from reference TRBV19 and TRBJ1-4, the complete variable domain is DGGITQSPKYLFRKEGQNVTLSCEQNLNHDAMYWYRQDPGQGLRLIYYSQIVNDFQKGDIAEGYSVSREKKESFPLTVTSAQKNPTAFYLCASSIIPQGTNEKLFFGSGTQLSVL.

The chain joins TRBV10-1 to TRBJ1-3; D is unresolved. The V and J ends lost 5 bases and 2 bases respectively, with 10 bases between them. The germline V gene encodes CDR1 WNHNN and CDR2 SYGVQD (reference sequence). CDR3 length: 14 residues. CDR3 DNA: TGCGCCAGCAGTCGGGGTGTACCTGGAAACACCATATATTTT. Encoded protein: CASSRGVPGNTIYF.

The chain is built from TRBV5-5 and TRBJ2-7; 9 nucleotides agree with TRBD2. Germline-derived CDR1 and CDR2 are SGHKS and YYEKEE (reference sequence). CDR3 length: 16 amino acids. V shed 1 base, J shed 4 bases, and the junction held 9 bases outside the gene matches. The CDR3 sequence: CASSLFSLAGSYEQYV. As DNA, the CDR3 is TGTGCCAGCAGCTTGTTTAGTCTAGCGGGATCATACGAGCAGTACGTC.

This rearrangement joins TRBV19 to TRBJ2-1; the D is unclear. Germline CDR1 LNHDA, CDR2 SQIVND (reference sequence). CDR3 length equals 13 residues. The V end lost 1 base, the J end lost 7 bases, and 8 bases lay between the germline ends. The CDR3 nucleotides read TGTGCCAGTAGTATAGCAGCGAAGAATGAGCAGTTCTTC. Residues: CASSIAAKNEQFF.

The rearrangement links TRBV12-3 or TRBV12-4 to TRBJ1-2; D gene uncertain. The CDR3 has 11 amino acids. V lost 6 bases and J lost 11, with 13 bases in between. The CDR3 region is CASSSFYFYTF. CDR3 sequence (DNA): TGTGCCAGCAGCTCATTCTACTTTTACACCTTC.

The chain joins TRBV21-1 to TRBJ2-1; the DNA was not compared with TRBD1, the D call given in the table. TRBV21-1 is flagged as a pseudogene. CDR3 length: 15 residues. The CDR3 sequence: CASIPLTGTHNEQFF. DNA of the CDR3: TGTGCCAGCATCCCTCTGACAGGGACTCACAATGAGCAGTTCTTC.

This chain links TRBV29-1 with TRBJ2-1; D ambiguous. V lost 4 bases and J 0 bases, leaving 7 bases between the germline ends. The CDR3 consists of 13 residues. CDR1 is SQVTM and CDR2 is ANQGSEA in the germline V gene. The CDR3 DNA is TGCAGCGTTGCGGAGAGCTCCTACAATGAGCAGTTCTTC. Its translation: CSVAESSYNEQFF.

The V call is TRBV27, the J call TRBJ1-1; 9 positions match TRBD1. CDR1 is MNHEY, CDR2 SMNVEV, per germline (reference sequence). V trimming: 5 bases; J trimming: 0 bases; junction bases outside the gene matches: 7. This CDR3 contains 16 residues. CDR3 DNA: TGTGCCAGCAGTCCCCGGACAGGGGAAGTGAACACTGAAGCTTTCTTT. Amino acids: CASSPRTGEVNTEAFF.

In DNA form, the CDR3 reads TGTGCCAGTAGTATCCGCCTACAGATCTCTGGGGCCAACGTCCTGACTTTC. Its protein product is CASSIRLQISGANVLTF. The chain joins TRBV19 to TRBJ2-6, with D unresolved. The CDR3 has 17 amino acids. CDR1 and CDR2 from the germline V gene are LNHDA and SQIVND (reference sequence). V was clipped by 3 bases and J by 0 bases, with 12 bases between them.

CDR3 nucleotide sequence: TGTGCCAGCAGCTTAAGGAGGATGGCGCCCAATGAGCAGTTCTTC. Translated, it gives CASSLRRMAPNEQFF. V is TRBV7-9 and J is TRBJ2-1, with D maybe TRBD2 (5 bases). This CDR3 has 15 residues. V lost 2 bases and J 6 bases, leaving 14 bases between the germline ends. Germline V gene sequence: CDR1 SEHNR, CDR2 FQNEAQ (reference sequence). Supplemented by reference TRBV7-9 and TRBJ2-1, the full variable domain reads DTGVSQNPRHKITKRGQNVTFRCDPISEHNRLYWYRQTLGQGPEFLTYFQNEAQLEKSRLLSDRFSAERPKGSFSTLEIQRTEQGDSAMYLCASSLRRMAPNEQFFGPGTRLTVL.

The CDR3 DNA reads TGTGCCAGCAGCTTGGGGACAGCCTACAATGAGCAGTTCTTC. Translation: CASSLGTAYNEQFF. This chain connects TRBV7-2 to TRBJ2-1, with 7 positions matching TRBD1. The CDR3 has 14 residues. In germline, CDR1 is SGHTA, CDR2 FQGNSA. J gave up 2 bases and V 3 bases, and 1 base lay outside the gene matches.

The rearrangement uses TRBV2 and TRBJ2-6; D is unclear. V was clipped by 4 bases and J by 3 bases, with 10 bases between them. The CDR3 has 15 amino acids. The germline V gene has CDR1 SNHLY and CDR2 FYNNEI. The CDR3 DNA reads as TGTGCCAGCAGTGGGCCTTTTATTGGGGCCAACGTCCTGACTTTC. Its translation: CASSGPFIGANVLTF.

This chain links TRBV7-9 with TRBJ1-2; 8 nucleotides line up with TRBD1. This CDR3 has 14 amino acids. CDR1 SEHNR and CDR2 FQNEAQ come from the germline V gene (reference sequence). The junction had 10 bases not matched to a gene; V was cut back by 6 bases and J by 7 bases. The CDR3 sequence is CASRTGQGVGGYTF. CDR3 nucleotide sequence: TGTGCCAGCAGAACTGGACAGGGCGTGGGTGGCTACACCTTC.

The CDR3 protein is CASSFGAPFATNEKLFF. The CDR3, as DNA: TGTGCCAGCAGCTTTGGGGCACCCTTTGCAACTAATGAAAAACTGTTTTTT. The rearrangement uses TRBV7-8 and TRBJ1-4; the D gene is possibly TRBD1 (5 bases). V was pared by 3 bases and J by 0 bases, with 14 bases between. The CDR3 runs 17 residues. Germline V gene lookup returns CDR1 SGHVS and CDR2 FQNEAQ.